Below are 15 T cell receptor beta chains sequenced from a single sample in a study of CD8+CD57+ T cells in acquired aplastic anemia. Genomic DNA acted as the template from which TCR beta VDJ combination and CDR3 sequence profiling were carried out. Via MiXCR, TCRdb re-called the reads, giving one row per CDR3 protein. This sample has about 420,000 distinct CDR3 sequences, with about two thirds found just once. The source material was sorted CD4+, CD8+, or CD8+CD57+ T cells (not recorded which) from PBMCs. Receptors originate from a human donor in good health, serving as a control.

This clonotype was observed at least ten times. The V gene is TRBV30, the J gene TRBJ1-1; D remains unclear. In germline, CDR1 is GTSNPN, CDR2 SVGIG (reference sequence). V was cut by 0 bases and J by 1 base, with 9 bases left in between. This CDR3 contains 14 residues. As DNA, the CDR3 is TGTGCCTGGAGTGTTGGGCCTTCGAACACTGAAGCTTTCTTT. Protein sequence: CAWSVGPSNTEAFF.

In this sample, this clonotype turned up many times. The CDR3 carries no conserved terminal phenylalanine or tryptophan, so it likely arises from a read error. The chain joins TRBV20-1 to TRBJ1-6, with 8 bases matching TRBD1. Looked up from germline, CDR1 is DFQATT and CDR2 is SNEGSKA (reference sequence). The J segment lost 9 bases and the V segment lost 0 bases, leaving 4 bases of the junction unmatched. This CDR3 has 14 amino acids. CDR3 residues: CSARDETGGSPLHS. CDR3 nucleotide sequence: TGCAGTGCTAGAGATGAAACAGGGGGTTCACCCCTCCACTCT.

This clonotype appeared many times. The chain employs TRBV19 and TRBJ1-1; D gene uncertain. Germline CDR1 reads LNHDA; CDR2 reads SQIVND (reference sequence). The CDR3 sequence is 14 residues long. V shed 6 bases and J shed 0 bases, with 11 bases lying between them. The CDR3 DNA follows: TGTGCCAGTAGGCAGTCTCAGTTGAACACTGAAGCTTTCTTT. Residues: CASRQSQLNTEAFF. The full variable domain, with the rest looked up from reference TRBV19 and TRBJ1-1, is DGGITQSPKYLFRKEGQNVTLSCEQNLNHDAMYWYRQDPGQGLRLIYYSQIVNDFQKGDIAEGYSVSREKKESFPLTVTSAQKNPTAFYLCASRQSQLNTEAFFGQGTRLTVV.

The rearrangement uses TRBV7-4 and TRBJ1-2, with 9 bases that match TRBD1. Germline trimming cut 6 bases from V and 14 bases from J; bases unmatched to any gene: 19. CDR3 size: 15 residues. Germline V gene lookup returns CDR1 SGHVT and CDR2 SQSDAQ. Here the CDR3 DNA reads TGTGCCAGCAGATACGGACAGGGGCTTATCTTGAACACTACCTTC. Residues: CASRYGQGLILNTTF.

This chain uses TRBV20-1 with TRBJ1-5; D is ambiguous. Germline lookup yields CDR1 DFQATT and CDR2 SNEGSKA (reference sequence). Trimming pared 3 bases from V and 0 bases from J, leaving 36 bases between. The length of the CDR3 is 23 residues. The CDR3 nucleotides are TGCAGTGCTAGTCCCTCTGGGGTTTGCCACACTCATGATGCACTGTGTAGCAATCAGCCCCAGCATTTT. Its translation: CSASPSGVCHTHDALCSNQPQHF.

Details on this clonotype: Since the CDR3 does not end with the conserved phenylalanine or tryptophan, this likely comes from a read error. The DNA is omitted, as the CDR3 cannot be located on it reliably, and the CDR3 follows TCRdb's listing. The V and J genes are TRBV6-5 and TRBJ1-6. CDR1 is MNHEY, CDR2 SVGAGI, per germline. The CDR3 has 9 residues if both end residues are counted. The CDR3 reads CASSYGQSY.

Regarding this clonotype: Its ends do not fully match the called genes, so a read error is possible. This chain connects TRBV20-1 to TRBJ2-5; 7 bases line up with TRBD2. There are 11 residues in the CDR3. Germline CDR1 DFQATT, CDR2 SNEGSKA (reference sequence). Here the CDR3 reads CSASGEGTKDF. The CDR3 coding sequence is TGCAGTGCCAGCGGGGAGGGGACCAAGGACTTC.

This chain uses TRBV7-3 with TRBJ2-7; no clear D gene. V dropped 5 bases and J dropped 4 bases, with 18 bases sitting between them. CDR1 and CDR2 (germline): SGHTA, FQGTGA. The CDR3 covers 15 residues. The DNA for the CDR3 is TGTGCCAGCAGCCCCCGGGCCAAGACACCGTACGAGCAGTACTTC. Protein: CASSPRAKTPYEQYF.

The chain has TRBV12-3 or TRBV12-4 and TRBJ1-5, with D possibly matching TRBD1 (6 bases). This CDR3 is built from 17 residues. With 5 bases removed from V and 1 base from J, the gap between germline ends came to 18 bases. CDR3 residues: CASSDSGAERSNQPQHF. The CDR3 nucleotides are TGTGCCAGCAGTGATTCGGGGGCAGAACGGAGCAATCAGCCCCAGCATTTT.

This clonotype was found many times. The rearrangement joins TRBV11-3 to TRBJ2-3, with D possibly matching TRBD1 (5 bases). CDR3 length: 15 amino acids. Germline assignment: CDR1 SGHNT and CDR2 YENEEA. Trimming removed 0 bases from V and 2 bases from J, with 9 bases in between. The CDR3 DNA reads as TGTGCCAGCAGCTTAGATCCGACAGTCACAGATACGCAGTATTTT. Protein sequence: CASSLDPTVTDTQYF.

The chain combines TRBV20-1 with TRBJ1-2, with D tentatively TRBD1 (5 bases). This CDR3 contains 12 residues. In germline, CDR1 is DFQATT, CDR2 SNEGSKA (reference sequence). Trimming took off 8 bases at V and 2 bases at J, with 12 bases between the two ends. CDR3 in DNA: TGCAGTAGGGGCAGGCCGAACTATGGCTACACCTTC. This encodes CSRGRPNYGYTF.

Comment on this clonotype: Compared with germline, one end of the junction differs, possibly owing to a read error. CDR3 in amino acids: CASSETLDEAFF. CDR3 nucleotide sequence: TGCGCCAGCAGCGAAACGTTGGATGAAGCTTTCTTT. The chain has TRBV7-2 and TRBJ1-1; D call uncertain. This CDR3 spans 12 amino acids. The germline CDR1 and CDR2 sequences are SGHTA and FQGNSA.

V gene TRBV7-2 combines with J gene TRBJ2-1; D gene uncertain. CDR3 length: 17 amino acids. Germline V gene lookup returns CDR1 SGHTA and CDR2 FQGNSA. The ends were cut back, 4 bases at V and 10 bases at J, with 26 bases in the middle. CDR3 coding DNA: TGTGCCAGCAGCTACTCCCATACACACCAATCGACCCAGGAGCAGTTCTTC. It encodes CASSYSHTHQSTQEQFF. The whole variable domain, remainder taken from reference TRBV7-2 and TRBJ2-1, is GAGVSQSPSNKVTEKGKDVELRCDPISGHTALYWYRQSLGQGLEFLIYFQGNSAPDKSGLPSDRFSAERTGGSVSTLTIQRTQQEDSAVYLCASSYSHTHQSTQEQFFGPGTRLTVL.

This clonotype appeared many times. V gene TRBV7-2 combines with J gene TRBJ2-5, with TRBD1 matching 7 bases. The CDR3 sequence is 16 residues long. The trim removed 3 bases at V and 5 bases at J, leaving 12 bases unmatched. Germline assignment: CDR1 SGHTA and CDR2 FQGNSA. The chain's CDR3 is CASSLDRILRGETQYF. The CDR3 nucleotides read TGTGCCAGCAGCTTGGACAGGATTCTACGAGGGGAGACCCAGTACTTC.

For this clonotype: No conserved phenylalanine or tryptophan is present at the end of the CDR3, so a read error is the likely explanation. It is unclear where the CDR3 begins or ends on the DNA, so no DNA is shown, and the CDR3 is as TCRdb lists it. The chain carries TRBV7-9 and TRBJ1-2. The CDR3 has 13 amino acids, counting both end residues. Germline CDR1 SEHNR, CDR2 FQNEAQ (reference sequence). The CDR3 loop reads CASSHGLHYGYTY.